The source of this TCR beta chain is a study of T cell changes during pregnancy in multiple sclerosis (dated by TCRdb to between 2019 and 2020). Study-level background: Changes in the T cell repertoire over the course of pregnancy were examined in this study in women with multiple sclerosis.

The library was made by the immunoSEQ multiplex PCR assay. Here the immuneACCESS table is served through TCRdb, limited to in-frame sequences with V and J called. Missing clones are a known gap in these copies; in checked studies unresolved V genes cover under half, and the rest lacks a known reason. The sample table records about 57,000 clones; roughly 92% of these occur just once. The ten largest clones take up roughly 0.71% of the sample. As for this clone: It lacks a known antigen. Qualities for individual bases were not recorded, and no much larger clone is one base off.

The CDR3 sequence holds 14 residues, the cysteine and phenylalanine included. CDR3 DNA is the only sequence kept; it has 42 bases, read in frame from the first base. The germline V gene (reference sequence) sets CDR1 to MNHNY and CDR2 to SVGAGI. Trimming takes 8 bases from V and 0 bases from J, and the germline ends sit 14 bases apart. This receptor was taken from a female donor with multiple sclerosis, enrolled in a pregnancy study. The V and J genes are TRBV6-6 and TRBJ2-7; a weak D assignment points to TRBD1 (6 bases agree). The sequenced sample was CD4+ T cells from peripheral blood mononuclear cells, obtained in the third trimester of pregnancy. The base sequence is TGTGCCAGCTACTCCGGGACATACTCCTACGAGCAGTACTTC. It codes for CASYSGTYSYEQYF.